This TCR beta chain was identified during a study of regulatory T cells in long-lasting Graves disease (dated by TCRdb to about 2021). Context from the whole study: Newly diagnosed Graves' disease patients had taken antithyroid drugs for less than 3 months. The study was registered as a clinical trial and conducted in China. Persistent Graves' disease patients were compared with newly diagnosed Graves' disease patients by peripheral blood TCR sequencing and RNA sequencing. A total of roughly 33 samples were covered by TCR sequencing, comprising around 13 persistent and around 20 newly diagnosed Graves' disease patients.

The sample's time point label, decoded: newly diagnosed GD, antithyroid drugs for less than 3 months. RNA was extracted from PBMCs in TRIzol for both TCR sequencing and RNA sequencing. Graves' disease was diagnosed according to American Thyroid Association guidelines. Patients for the study were recruited at an endocrinology department in Xi'an, China. Each patient gave about 10 milliliters of peripheral blood, collected in an EDTA anticoagulant tube. Ficoll Paque Plus density gradient separation was used to isolate PBMCs, and no further T cell sorting was done. RNA quality was checked with an Agilent 2100 Bioanalyzer and agarose gel, and concentration with a NanoDrop 2000. The research as a whole found: Peripheral blood alone was examined, since thyroid tissue, which constituted the primary lesion, could not be accessed. Compared with newly diagnosed patients, patients with persistent Graves' disease had lower TCR Shannon entropy and fewer highly expanded clones, which suggests clonal expansion. Sequencing and analysis were limited to the TCR beta chain. More public clonotypes were shared among persistent patients (around 2,600) than among newly diagnosed patients (roughly 1,000). Preferential use of TRBV28, TRBJ1-2 and TRBJ2-5 was observed in persistent disease, whereas TRBV20-1 and TRBJ2-1 were favored in newly diagnosed disease. The small sample size was acknowledged by the authors as a limitation that may reduce accuracy.

V is reduced by 6 bases and J by 4 bases, leaving a spacing of 17 bases between them. The CDR3 covers 15 residues, taking in both the cysteine and the phenylalanine. Of all the DNA, just the CDR3 is kept, 45 bases in frame from base 1. According to the germline V gene (reference sequence), CDR1 reads MNHEY and CDR2 reads SMNVEV. The library was generated by multiplex PCR. Data came from an Illumina HiSeq 4000. To build TCR beta libraries, CDR3 regions were amplified by Arm-PCR using iRepertoire HTBI primers. PCR products were gel purified before sequencing. Concerning the study's data processing: A total of 62 TRBV and some 15 TRBJ segments were identified across samples and were used for gene usage analysis of CDR3 amino acid clonotypes. COPE and FqMerger were used to merge filtered high-quality paired reads into contigs. BLAST was used to align contigs to the IMGT TRBV, TRBD and TRBJ reference genes, and CDR3 was defined following IMGT. Any clonotype with a frequency above 0.1% was classified as a highly expanded clone. Shannon entropy served as the measure of repertoire diversity, while the Gini coefficient captured V-J evenness. Public clonotypes were defined as clonotypes shared by more than one individual. TCRdb reran the public reads through fastp at Q25 and MiXCR, keeping productive beta chains. Rows matching on CDR3 protein sequence are summarized as one entry with the most common DNA and genes. Here the V and J calls rest on TCRdb's processing, not on the authors' analysis. For this sample there are 500,000 or so distinct CDR3 sequences; roughly 15% appear just once. Of the sample, around a sixth is held by the ten largest clones.

This clonotype was observed a few times. What antigen it recognizes has not been identified. No much larger clone exists at a distance of one base, and base qualities are not known. Separately, the same data were catalogued under a study of T cells in Graves' hyperthyroidism and ophthalmopathy. From the second report: Stable Graves' hyperthyroidism was defined as the absence of progression to ophthalmopathy over 18 months of follow-up. The hyperthyroidism patients were between 18 and 65 years old and newly diagnosed, with a disease duration of less than 2 months. The study excluded patients with uncontrolled infections, other autoimmune diseases, pregnancy or lactation. Diagnoses relied on clinical symptoms, serum thyroxine and TRAb, thyroid ultrasound and orbital computed tomography. A first-round RT-PCR of the TCR CDR3 used the HTBI primer set with the Qiagen OneStep RT-PCR kit. Most expanded thyroid clonotypes (frequency above 0.001) were also detected in blood, suggesting blood repertoires may reflect thyroid immune responses. A 13 V-J signature model separated ophthalmopathy from stable hyperthyroidism, with around 88% sensitivity and 81.08% specificity in cross-validation and 80%/75% in testing. In validation, the model predicted progression to ophthalmopathy a median of roughly 6.5 months before onset, with roughly 71% sensitivity and 72.22% specificity. To identify distinguishing TCR V-J signatures, a discovery cohort of some 99 patients was used, comprising under 45 with Graves' ophthalmopathy and around 57 with stable Graves' hyperthyroidism. Whether ophthalmopathy could be predicted prospectively was tested in an independent validation cohort made up of under 20 hyperthyroidism patients plus 17 patients who later progressed to ophthalmopathy. The approximately 100 discovery patients were randomly split 7:3 into training and test sets. Thyroid tissue and blood T-cell repertoires from roughly six Graves' hyperthyroidism patients were also compared in the study. Following sampling, methimazole starting at 30 mg daily was given to hyperthyroidism patients, and high-dose intravenous methylprednisolone was given to ophthalmopathy patients. Libraries were constructed in a second round of multiplex PCR, after which size selection and purification were carried out. Paired-end sequencing of the libraries was performed with 100 bp reads on an Illumina HiSeq2000. Raw data were processed with SOAPnuke, discarding reads with adapters, uncalled bases, mean Phred below 15, or no exact constant-primer or identifier match. COPE v1.2.5 was used to merge high-quality paired reads, and clonotypes were defined as unique nucleotide sequences. MiTCR v1.1 was used to align clonotypes to the IMGT TRBV, TRBD and TRBJ reference segments. Analysis was restricted to V-J combinations with a frequency above 0.0001, which covered about 99% of repertoires. A TCS score was defined as the ratio between F50 (clonal expansion) and ExV (chaos), using BLOSUM62-based TCRdist between CDR3 peptides within each V-J. Welch's t-statistics and random forest reduced around 550 V-J features to 13, which were used in a naive Bayes classifier (R e1071). Sample size was not statistically predetermined, and investigators were not blinded to group allocation. TCR Vbeta CDR3 sequencing of 135 peripheral blood samples (more than 40 ophthalmopathy, 75 hyperthyroidism and around 17 progressor patients) is reported in the paper.

The chain links TRBV27 with TRBJ2-3, with the D call perhaps TRBD1 or TRBD2, as 5 bases match in each case. The receptor was isolated from a woman between 50 and 59 years old with Graves disease. Donor details come from another sample of the same person, matched by shared clones. Material: peripheral blood mononuclear cells (PBMCs), obtained at new diagnosis, from a patient treated with antithyroid drugs. The CDR3 has the sequence CASSPGRPASDTQYF. The bases read TGTGCCAGCAGCCCGGGACGGCCGGCCTCAGATACGCAGTATTTT.